Below, 13 T cell receptor beta chains from the same sample are listed, as sequenced in a study of blood T cell repertoires in COVID-19. TCRdb keeps only in-frame clones here, not all; method: immunoSEQ multiplex PCR. The table includes hundreds of thousands of clones, 89% detected once. The sequenced sample consisted of PBMCs or T cells enriched from blood (not recorded which). The receptors were sampled from a woman aged 40 to 50 who had recovered from COVID-19.

The V call is TRBV19, the J call TRBJ2-7; D is unresolved. Germline CDR1 reads LNHDA; CDR2 reads SQIVND (reference sequence). The CDR3 consists of 13 residues. V was cut by 1 base and J by 2 bases, with 6 bases left in between. CDR3 nucleotides: TGTGCCAGTAGTATAGGACATACCTACGAGCAGTACTTC. Its translation is CASSIGHTYEQYF.

On this clone itself: Germline and junction disagree at one end, which may indicate a read error. The chain combines TRBV7-9 with TRBJ2-3; perhaps TRBD2 as D (5 bases). The CDR3 consists of 16 residues. Germline V gene lookup returns CDR1 SEHNR and CDR2 FQNEAQ (reference sequence). CDR3 protein: CVSSLERLDLTDTQYF. The CDR3 region has the DNA TGTGTCAGCAGCTTGGAGCGGCTAGACCTCACAGATACGCAGTATTTT.

The chain employs TRBV3-1 (or the pseudogene TRBV3-2) and TRBJ2-4; a possible D gene is TRBD2 (6 bases). Deletions cut 4 bases from V and 8 bases from J, with 15 bases between. The CDR3 covers 14 residues. CDR1 is LGHDT and CDR2 is YNNKEL in the germline V gene (reference sequence). The CDR3 sequence: CASSRFAGNDIQYF. The CDR3 region has the DNA TGTGCCAGCAGCCGGTTCGCGGGGAACGACATTCAGTACTTC.

The DNA of the CDR3 is TGTGCCAGCAGCCCGGGGGCCTACAATGAGCAGTTCTTC. Protein sequence: CASSPGAYNEQFF. The gene calls are TRBV12-3 or TRBV12-4 and TRBJ2-1, with D possibly TRBD2 on 6 matching bases. V was clipped by 6 bases and J by 2 bases, with 8 bases between them. The CDR3 loop spans 13 amino acids.

The table lists this clone with a count of one. The CDR3 coding sequence is TGTGCTAGTTCCGCAGCGGGGCCTTACACCGGGGAGCTGTTTTTT. Protein product: CASSAAGPYTGELFF. The chain recombines TRBV7-7 with TRBJ2-2; 7 bases are a match to TRBD2. CDR1 is SSHAT, CDR2 FNYEAQ, per germline (reference sequence). This CDR3 spans 15 amino acids. Complete variable domain (other parts from reference TRBV7-7 and TRBJ2-2): GAGVSQSPRYKVTKRGQDVTLRCDPISSHATLYWYQQALGQGPEFLTYFNYEAQPDKSGLPSDRFSAERPEGSISTLTIQRTEQRDSAMYRCASSAAGPYTGELFFGEGSRLTVL.

The CDR3: CASSSLDYEQYF. The CDR3 DNA reads TGCGCCAGCAGCTCCCTAGACTACGAGCAGTACTTC. The V and J genes are TRBV5-1 and TRBJ2-7; D gene uncertain. Trimming stripped 3 bases from V and 3 bases from J, with 7 bases between. This CDR3 is built from 12 residues. Germline V gene lookup returns CDR1 SGHRS and CDR2 YFSETQ.

The chain recombines TRBV19 with TRBJ1-4, with 11 bases identical to TRBD1. After removal of 5 bases from V and 5 bases from J, the junction contained 10 bases not matched to a gene. The CDR3 is 17 amino acids. Germline CDR1 LNHDA, CDR2 SQIVND (reference sequence). The CDR3: CASSLGQGESRNEKLFF. DNA for the CDR3: TGTGCCAGTAGTCTGGGACAGGGGGAGTCCCGAAATGAAAAACTGTTTTTT.

A note on this clone: This specimen includes other DNA sequences encoding the same CDR3. This rearrangement joins TRBV7-2 to TRBJ1-2, with TRBD1 identical over 7 bases. Germline values: CDR1 SGHTA, CDR2 FQGNSA. This CDR3 comprises 15 residues. V was pared by 6 bases and J by 1 base, with 8 bases of the junction left unmatched. Here the CDR3 DNA reads TGTGCCAGCAGACCACAGGGGATCGGTAACTATGGCTACACCTTC. Its protein is CASRPQGIGNYGYTF.

This chain joins TRBV27 and TRBJ1-1, with no clear D. The V gene's germline CDR1 is MNHEY and CDR2 SMNVEV (reference sequence). The CDR3 contains 15 residues. Trimming took 0 bases from V and 2 from J, leaving 10 bases between them. Written as DNA, the CDR3 is TGTGCCAGCAGTTTATCGCTTGCGGGAAACACTGAAGCTTTCTTT. Translating it yields CASSLSLAGNTEAFF.

This chain links TRBV4-2 with TRBJ2-7, with 12 bases aligning to TRBD2. CDR1 is LGHNA and CDR2 is YNFKEQ in the germline V gene. V lost 4 bases, J lost 5 bases, and 6 bases stayed unmatched. This CDR3 comprises 15 residues. CDR3 residues: CASSLRASGRDEQYF. DNA for the CDR3: TGTGCCAGCAGCCTCCGGGCTAGCGGGAGGGACGAGCAGTACTTC.

The sample holds one count of this clone. This chain connects TRBV21-1 to TRBJ1-1; TRBD1 is the table's D call and was not checked against the DNA. TRBV21-1 counts as a pseudogene. The CDR3 has 19 residues. The CDR3 region is CASSKGPGTGGANDTEAFF. In DNA form, the CDR3 reads TGTGCCAGCAGCAAAGGTCCCGGGACAGGTGGGGCAAATGACACTGAAGCTTTCTTT.

Concerning this clone: Other DNA sequences in the sample encode the same CDR3. J is TRBJ1-4 and V is TRBV2, with D tentatively TRBD1 (5 bases). This CDR3 spans 14 amino acids. The V and J ends lost 2 bases and 4 bases respectively, with 8 bases between them. Germline assignment: CDR1 SNHLY and CDR2 FYNNEI. CDR3: CASSETGFNEKLFF. CDR3 bases: TGTGCCAGCAGTGAAACAGGATTTAATGAAAAACTGTTTTTT.

The rearrangement links TRBV5-1 to TRBJ2-3; TRBD2 agrees at 14 bases. There are 16 residues in the CDR3. V dropped 2 bases and J dropped 4; count of bases not matched to a gene: 3. From germline, CDR1 is SGHRS and CDR2 YFSETQ. The DNA of the CDR3 is TGCGCCAGCAGCTTCCGACTAGCGGGGGGGCCAGATACGCAGTATTTT. Encoded protein: CASSFRLAGGPDTQYF.